What follows are 11 T cell receptor beta chains derived from one specimen sequenced in a study of blood T cells in healthy people across ages. Alongside a J-beta primer mix, a sample-barcoded 5' primer served in a second PCR lasting about 6 to 11 cycles. TCRdb fed the 5' RACE reads into MiXCR, producing one record per CDR3 protein. The repertoire consists of around 1.5 million distinct CDR3 sequences, with 55% to 75% occurring once and the leading ten covering roughly 7%. Sample: blood. The receptor set was obtained from a man younger than 35 in good health.

In DNA, the CDR3 is TGTGCCATCGTCAATAATCGAGAGGGGCTCAATGAGCAGTTCTTC. This encodes CAIVNNREGLNEQFF. V usage is TRBV10-3 and J usage is TRBJ2-1, with D perhaps TRBD1 or TRBD2 (5 bases each). Trimming pared 8 bases from V and 6 bases from J, leaving 20 bases between. This CDR3 is built from 15 residues. In germline, CDR1 is ENHRY, CDR2 SYGVKD.

V gene TRBV20-1 combines with J gene TRBJ2-5; weak D call: TRBD2 (6 bases). Trimming removed 4 bases from V and 2 bases from J, with 11 bases in between. Germline CDR1 is DFQATT and CDR2 is SNEGSKA (reference sequence). This CDR3 has 13 residues. The CDR3 nucleotides are TGCAGTGCTATGAGGGCGGGGCAAGAGACCCAGTACTTC. Its protein product is CSAMRAGQETQYF.

The V and J genes are TRBV6-1 and TRBJ1-1; the D gene is possibly TRBD1 (5 bases). Between the trimmed V and J ends, which lost 10 bases and 5 bases, there was a span of 17 bases. This CDR3 is 13 amino acids long. Germline loops: CDR1 MNHNS, CDR2 SASEGT. CDR3 protein: CAIGAGRGTEAFF. The CDR3 DNA reads as TGTGCCATCGGGGCGGGGAGGGGAACTGAAGCTTTCTTT.

This clonotype was observed once. The J gene is TRBJ2-7, the V gene TRBV7-9; D may be TRBD2 (5 bases). V was trimmed by 5 bases and J by 7 bases, leaving 18 bases between them. The CDR3 extends over 14 amino acids. The germline CDR1 and CDR2 sequences are SEHNR and FQNEAQ (reference sequence). As DNA, the CDR3 is TGTGCCAGCAGCGTATATGAGGGTTCCAATGAGCAGTACTTC. It translates to CASSVYEGSNEQYF.

The rearrangement links TRBV4-1 to TRBJ2-4; D is undetermined. The closer fit of TRBJ2-7 to the DNA end suggests the J call may be wrong. Germline-derived CDR1 and CDR2 are MGHRA and YSYEKL. The CDR3 runs to 14 residues. In nucleotides, the CDR3 is TGCGCCAGCAGCCCTTCAAATATAGGGTACGAGCAGTACTTC. The encoded protein is CASSPSNIGYEQYF.

This clonotype was counted between two and nine times. The chain combines TRBV5-1 with TRBJ2-1, with a weak D call TRBD1 (5 bases). The CDR3 totals 16 residues. CDR1 and CDR2 from the germline V gene are SGHRS and YFSETQ. The V gene lost 1 base and the J gene lost 7 bases, with 18 bases spanning the gap. The DNA for the CDR3 is TGCGCCAGCAGCTTGCCTCCAGGGTTGCCAATAAATGAGCAGTTCTTC. This encodes CASSLPPGLPINEQFF.

The V call is TRBV3-1, the J call TRBJ2-5; TRBD2 aligns across 15 bases. Germline V CDR1 and CDR2: LGHDT, YNNKEL (reference sequence). The CDR3 covers 17 residues. Trimming at V came to 4 bases and at J to 5 bases, leaving 8 bases not matched to a gene. Here the CDR3 reads CASSRPGLAGGRETQYF. The CDR3 DNA reads as TGTGCCAGCAGCCGCCCGGGACTAGCGGGAGGTCGCGAGACCCAGTACTTC.

There are a few counts of this clonotype. The chain recombines TRBV6-2 or TRBV6-3 with TRBJ2-3; TRBD2 agrees at 11 bases. The junction had 5 bases not matched to a gene; V was cut back by 4 bases and J by 2 bases. Germline V CDR1 and CDR2: MNHEY, SVGEGT. The CDR3 extends over 16 amino acids. This CDR3 is CASSFPSGGLTDTQYF. The CDR3 DNA follows: TGTGCCAGCAGTTTCCCTAGCGGGGGGCTCACAGATACGCAGTATTTT.

The chain couples TRBV20-1 to TRBJ2-3; TRBD1 aligns across 7 bases. V lost 3 bases and J lost 4; bases outside the gene matches: 7. The CDR3 loop spans 14 amino acids. Per the germline V gene, CDR1 is DFQATT and CDR2 is SNEGSKA (reference sequence). The CDR3 DNA reads as TGCAGTGCTAGGGCAGGGGGAGCGCCAGATACGCAGTATTTT. Its translation: CSARAGGAPDTQYF.

The rearrangement uses TRBV24-1 and TRBJ2-7; D gene ambiguous. The germline V gene encodes CDR1 KGHDR and CDR2 SFDVKD. This CDR3 spans 13 amino acids. Deletions cut 2 bases from V and 7 bases from J, with 11 bases between. CDR3 protein: CATSDSQSPEQYF. CDR3 DNA: TGTGCCACCAGTGATTCCCAAAGTCCTGAGCAGTACTTC.

This sequence joins TRBV20-1 and TRBJ1-1; 12 bases line up with TRBD1. The CDR3 loop spans 14 amino acids. Germline values: CDR1 DFQATT, CDR2 SNEGSKA (reference sequence). V lost 3 bases and J lost 5; bases outside the gene matches: 4. Here the CDR3 DNA reads TGCAGTGCTAGGTGGGACAGGGGGCTGACTGAAGCTTTCTTT. Translation: CSARWDRGLTEAFF.